This is a list of T cell receptor beta chains from one sample in a study of T cells after yellow fever vaccination. TCRdb reanalysed the 5' RACE reads using MiXCR and keeps one entry per CDR3 protein. This table holds about 110,000 distinct CDR3 sequences, 8.4% found once. This sample comprised CD8+ T cells sorted from PBMCs, obtained 45 days after the yellow fever booster vaccination. The receptors originated from a man aged 25-45 years who received the YFV17D yellow fever vaccine. The CDR3 runs from the conserved cysteine through the conserved F or W. The D gene is left open where the match is weak. Some rows mark clone size as missing; the rest say once, few, many or name a class of expanded clone.

CDR3: CASRGGTAEQYF; DNA: TGTGCCAGCAGGGGGGGGACAGCCGAGCAGTACTTC; size: many; V: TRBV27; D: -; J: TRBJ2-7
CDR3: CASSLGLEPYNEQFF; DNA: TGTGCCAGCAGCTTAGGGCTAGAACCCTACAATGAGCAGTTCTTC; size: many; V: TRBV7-6; D: -; J: TRBJ2-1
CDR3: CATRGLAGTEQYF; DNA: TGTGCCACCAGGGGCCTAGCGGGGACCGAGCAGTACTTC; size: many; V: TRBV15; D: TRBD2; J: TRBJ2-7
CDR3: CAISPWVDLDTQYF; DNA: TGTGCCATCAGCCCGTGGGTAGACCTGGACACCCAGTACTTC; size: -; V: TRBV5-6; D: -; J: TRBJ2-5
CDR3: CASSPGQATGELFF; DNA: TGCGCCAGCAGCCCGGGACAGGCGACCGGGGAGCTGTTTTTT; size: many; V: TRBV5-1; D: TRBD1; J: TRBJ2-2
CDR3: CASSVGEAAPETQNF; DNA: TGTGCCAGCAGCGTAGGGGAGGCGGCTCCAGAGACCCAGAACTTC; size: -; V: TRBV9; D: -; J: TRBJ2-5
CDR3: CASSVEGLAEDTQYF; DNA: TGTGCCAGCAGCGTAGAGGGACTAGCTGAAGATACGCAGTATTTT; size: many; V: TRBV9; D: TRBD2; J: TRBJ2-3
CDR3: CATSSGLFSPLHF; DNA: TGTGCCACCAGCAGCGGTCTGTTTTCACCCCTCCACTTT; size: many; V: TRBV15; D: -; J: TRBJ1-6
CDR3: CSVEEVRDQETQYF; DNA: TGCAGCGTTGAAGAGGTCCGGGACCAAGAGACCCAGTACTTC; size: -; V: TRBV29-1; D: -; J: TRBJ2-5
CDR3: CATSRDRGSSSYEQYF; DNA: TGTGCCACCAGCAGAGATCGTGGGAGCAGCTCCTACGAGCAGTACTTC; size: few; V: TRBV15; D: -; J: TRBJ2-7
CDR3: CASSPPGYYEQYF; DNA: TGTGCCAGCAGCCCCCCTGGGTACTACGAGCAGTACTTC; size: many; V: TRBV7-9; D: -; J: TRBJ2-7
CDR3: CAGKGDLTEAFF; DNA: TGTGCCGGAAAGGGGGATCTCACTGAAGCTTTCTTT; size: few; V: TRBV12-3/TRBV12-4; D: -; J: TRBJ1-1
CDR3: CASSQGDGAYEQYF; DNA: TGCGCCAGCAGCCAAGGAGACGGTGCCTACGAGCAGTACTTC; size: -; V: TRBV4-3; D: -; J: TRBJ2-7
CDR3: CANTVCLLAGVGYSTDTQYF; DNA: TGTGCCAACACCGTTTGCTTACTAGCGGGAGTGGGTTACAGCACAGATACGCAGTATTTT; size: -; V: TRBV6-2/TRBV6-3; D: TRBD2; J: TRBJ2-3
CDR3: CASSQGGTDYGYTF; DNA: TGTGCCAGCAGCCAAGGTGGGACGGACTATGGCTACACCTTC; size: -; V: TRBV4-2; D: -; J: TRBJ1-2
CDR3: CATLQGGYSPLHF; DNA: TGTGCCACCCTACAGGGGGGGTATTCACCCCTCCACTTT; size: many; V: TRBV10-3; D: TRBD1; J: TRBJ1-6
CDR3: CASSQAGGANIQYF; DNA: TGCGCCAGCAGCCAAGCAGGGGGCGCAAACATTCAGTACTTC; size: many; V: TRBV4-3; D: TRBD1; J: TRBJ2-4
CDR3: CSARDVWAGSSEDYGYTF; DNA: TGCAGTGCTAGAGATGTGTGGGCAGGTTCATCCGAAGACTATGGCTACACCTTC; size: -; V: TRBV20-1; D: -; J: TRBJ1-2
CDR3: CASSLAPPGGEQYF; DNA: TGTGCCAGCAGCTTAGCCCCTCCGGGCGGCGAGCAGTACTTC; size: many; V: TRBV7-8; D: -; J: TRBJ2-7
CDR3: CASSLSVRALYNEQFF; DNA: TGTGCCAGCAGCTTATCAGTGAGGGCCCTCTACAATGAGCAGTTCTTC; size: -; V: TRBV11-2; D: -; J: TRBJ2-1
CDR3: CATRDWLSGETQYF; DNA: TGTGCCACCAGAGATTGGTTGTCAGGAGAGACCCAGTACTTC; size: many; V: TRBV15; D: -; J: TRBJ2-5
CDR3: CASTSPSSGSPGELFF; DNA: TGTGCCAGCACCAGCCCGTCTAGCGGGAGTCCCGGGGAGCTGTTTTTT; size: -; V: TRBV27; D: TRBD2; J: TRBJ2-2
CDR3: CAIPQGTGELFF; DNA: TGCGCCATCCCCCAGGGGACCGGGGAGCTGTTTTTT; size: many; V: TRBV10-2; D: -; J: TRBJ2-2
CDR3: CASSRDLTARETQYF; DNA: TGTGCCAGCAGCCGGGACCTAACAGCCCGAGAGACCCAGTACTTC; size: few; V: TRBV3-1; D: -; J: TRBJ2-5
CDR3: CASSQEINGVADTQYF; DNA: TGTGCCAGCAGCCAAGAAATAAATGGGGTAGCAGATACGCAGTATTTT; size: many; V: TRBV14; D: -; J: TRBJ2-3
CDR3: CASSKQDRGHGENIQYF; DNA: TGTGCCAGCAGCAAACAGGACAGGGGGCATGGGGAAAACATTCAGTACTTC; size: many; V: TRBV21-1; D: -; J: TRBJ2-4
CDR3: CASSWGQGDEQFF; DNA: TGTGCCAGTAGTTGGGGACAGGGCGATGAGCAGTTCTTC; size: -; V: TRBV19; D: TRBD1; J: TRBJ2-1
CDR3: CSAYPGQGFEQYF; DNA: TGCAGCGCCTATCCGGGACAGGGGTTCGAGCAGTACTTC; size: many; V: TRBV29-1; D: TRBD1; J: TRBJ2-7
CDR3: CASSLYPSGSGEQFF; DNA: TGTGCCAGCAGTTTATACCCTAGCGGGAGCGGTGAGCAGTTCTTC; size: many; V: TRBV27; D: TRBD2; J: TRBJ2-1
CDR3: CSVGLAGVGEQYF; DNA: TGCAGCGTTGGACTAGCGGGAGTGGGGGAGCAGTACTTC; size: -; V: TRBV29-1; D: TRBD2; J: TRBJ2-7
CDR3: CASSLSSAGQETQYF; DNA: TGTGCCAGCAGCTTATCTTCGGCAGGGCAAGAGACCCAGTACTTC; size: -; V: TRBV7-6; D: -; J: TRBJ2-5
CDR3: CASSATFSGLYNEQFF; DNA: TGTGCCAGCAGCGCAACTTTTAGCGGGCTCTACAATGAGCAGTTCTTC; size: many; V: TRBV9; D: TRBD2; J: TRBJ2-1
CDR3: CASSQLGTSGTHEQFF; DNA: TGCGCCAGCAGCCAACTAGGGACTAGCGGGACCCATGAGCAGTTCTTC; size: many; V: TRBV4-3; D: TRBD2; J: TRBJ2-1
CDR3: CASSFYGSSYEQYF; DNA: TGCGCCAGCAGCTTCTACGGGAGCTCCTACGAGCAGTACTTC; size: many; V: TRBV5-1; D: -; J: TRBJ2-7
CDR3: CASSLPGSRLF; DNA: TGTGCCAGCAGTTTACCCGGGTCGCGCCTTTTC; size: many; V: TRBV28; D: -; J: TRBJ2-7
CDR3: CSVGDRDREPTKETQYF; DNA: TGCAGCGTTGGAGACCGGGACAGGGAGCCTACAAAAGAGACCCAGTACTTC; size: many; V: TRBV29-1; D: TRBD1; J: TRBJ2-5
CDR3: CASSEYTSGRSYNEQFF; DNA: TGTGCCAGCAGCGAATATACTAGCGGCCGCTCCTACAATGAGCAGTTCTTC; size: many; V: TRBV7-9; D: TRBD2; J: TRBJ2-1
CDR3: CASSLAGLTYEQYF; DNA: TGTGCCAGCAGCTTAGCGGGGCTTACCTACGAGCAGTACTTC; size: many; V: TRBV7-9; D: -; J: TRBJ2-7
CDR3: CSVEVWDREPLVQETQYF; DNA: TGCAGCGTTGAAGTCTGGGACAGGGAACCCCTCGTTCAAGAGACCCAGTACTTC; size: few; V: TRBV29-1; D: TRBD1; J: TRBJ2-5
CDR3: CASSAAGGNQPQRF; DNA: TGTGCCAGCAGCGCAGCAGGGGGCAATCAGCCCCAGCGTTTT; size: -; V: TRBV9; D: TRBD1; J: TRBJ1-5
CDR3: CSARTSGNEQFF; DNA: TGCAGTGCCAGGACTAGCGGCAATGAGCAGTTCTTC; size: many; V: TRBV20-1; D: TRBD2; J: TRBJ2-1
CDR3: CASSSGQQVYEQYF; DNA: TGTGCCAGCAGTTCTGGGCAACAGGTTTACGAGCAGTACTTC; size: many; V: TRBV27; D: -; J: TRBJ2-7
CDR3: CASSLSPAGYEQYF; DNA: TGTGCCAGCAGTTTATCCCCCGCCGGGTACGAGCAGTACTTC; size: few; V: TRBV27; D: -; J: TRBJ2-7
CDR3: CSVLQGTNTEAFF; DNA: TGCAGCGTTCTACAGGGGACGAACACTGAAGCTTTCTTT; size: few; V: TRBV29-1; D: TRBD1; J: TRBJ1-1